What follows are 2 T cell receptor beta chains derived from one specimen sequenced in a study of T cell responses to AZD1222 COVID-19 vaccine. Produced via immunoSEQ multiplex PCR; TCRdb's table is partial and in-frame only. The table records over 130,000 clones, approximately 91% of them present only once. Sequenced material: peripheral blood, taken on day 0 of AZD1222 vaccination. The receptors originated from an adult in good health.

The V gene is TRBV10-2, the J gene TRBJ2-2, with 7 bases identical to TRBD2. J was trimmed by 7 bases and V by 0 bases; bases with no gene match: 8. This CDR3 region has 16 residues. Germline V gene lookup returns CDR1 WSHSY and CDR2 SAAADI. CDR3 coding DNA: TGCGCCAGCAGTGAGTCACTAGCGAGATTGAACGGGGAGCTGTTTTTT. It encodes CASSESLARLNGELFF.

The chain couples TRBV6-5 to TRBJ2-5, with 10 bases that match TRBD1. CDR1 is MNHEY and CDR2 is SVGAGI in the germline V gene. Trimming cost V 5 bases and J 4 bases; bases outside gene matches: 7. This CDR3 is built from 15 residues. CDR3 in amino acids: CASSMGQGSRETQYF. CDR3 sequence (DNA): TGTGCCAGCAGTATGGGACAGGGGAGTAGAGAGACCCAGTACTTC.